These T cell receptor beta chains were read from a single sample in a study of T cell repertoires in cytomegalovirus infection. In TCRdb, the reads were re-called with MiXCR into one record per CDR3 protein. The sample lists around 430,000 distinct CDR3 sequences; under 45% were seen once. The antigens these receptors bind are not known. The material was cultured PBMCs, obtained from culture after CMV antigen stimulation. All receptors derive from a human donor in good health (CMV status not recorded). Some clones in this sample may be carry-over from other donors' samples. Both conserved end residues are part of each CDR3.

TRBV28	14	TRBJ2-3	CASSLFGVQDTQYF
TRBV27	16	TRBJ2-3	CASSPGTGTSTDTQYF
TRBV11-2	19	TRBJ2-6	CASSLYRGGVDSGANVLTF
TRBV11-1	15	TRBJ2-5	CASSLAGTFQETQYF
TRBV12-3/TRBV12-4	17	TRBJ2-3	CASSWALGRGDSDTQYF
TRBV28	14	TRBJ2-7	CATTPGTGPYEQYF
TRBV20-1	13	TRBJ2-1	CSARDPWGNEQFF
TRBV6-6	14	TRBJ1-2	CASTEGGRWNGYTF
TRBV7-6	12	TRBJ2-5	CASEGLEETQYF
TRBV4-1	18	TRBJ2-3	CASSQEVASGGSTDTQYF
TRBV15	13	TRBJ2-1	CATSRDIPFEQFF
TRBV7-8	17	TRBJ2-3	CASSLASGRTSTDTQYF
TRBV12-3/TRBV12-4	15	TRBJ2-3	CASSLERQGPDTQYF
TRBV7-8	16	TRBJ2-2	CASTSLKGRLSGELFF
TRBV6-5	14	TRBJ2-2	CASSYGRDTGELFF
TRBV7-8	13	TRBJ1-1	CASSPAGNTEAFF
TRBV7-2	14	TRBJ2-1	CASSPDLGSNEQFF
TRBV20-1	15	TRBJ2-3	CSARGTSGITDTQYF
TRBV19	15	TRBJ2-3	CASSNPGMSTDTQYF
TRBV7-6	13	TRBJ1-2	CASSQQGIGGYTF
TRBV7-8	16	TRBJ2-1	CASSAPGTGGYNEQFF
TRBV7-8	13	TRBJ1-1	CASSSTQDTEAFF
TRBV7-2	12	TRBJ2-1	CASSSIIDEQFF
TRBV19	16	TRBJ1-6	CASSPRTGWGDSPLHF
TRBV7-8	13	TRBJ1-4	CASSLGRQGKLFF
TRBV11-2	12	TRBJ2-1	CASSLLTLEQFF
TRBV19	14	TRBJ1-2	CASSIGDSAYGYTF
TRBV20-1	16	TRBJ1-1	CSARDAGGFGNTEAFF